This T cell receptor beta chain derives from a study of T cells in Graves' hyperthyroidism and ophthalmopathy. The CDR3 regions of TCR beta were amplified from RNA transcripts. First-round RT-PCR of the TCR CDR3 relied on the HTBI primer set. TCRdb reprocessed the multiplex PCR reads via MiXCR and lists one record per CDR3 protein. The sample includes 550,000 to 800,000 distinct CDR3 sequences, around 17% of them seen just once. This clonotype turned up a few times. This TCR was sampled from a man younger than 35 with Graves' hyperthyroidism. Sequencing used blood.

CDR3 sequence reads: CASSPRTVGRDYEQYF. For the CDR3, the DNA is TGTGCCAGCAGCCCCAGGACTGTTGGCCGGGACTACGAGCAGTACTTC. The chain employs TRBV6-2 or TRBV6-3 and TRBJ2-7; possibly TRBD2 for D (5 bases). Trimming cost V 6 bases and J 3 bases, with 21 bases left between them. Germline values: CDR1 MNHEY, CDR2 SVGEGT. The CDR3 consists of 16 residues.